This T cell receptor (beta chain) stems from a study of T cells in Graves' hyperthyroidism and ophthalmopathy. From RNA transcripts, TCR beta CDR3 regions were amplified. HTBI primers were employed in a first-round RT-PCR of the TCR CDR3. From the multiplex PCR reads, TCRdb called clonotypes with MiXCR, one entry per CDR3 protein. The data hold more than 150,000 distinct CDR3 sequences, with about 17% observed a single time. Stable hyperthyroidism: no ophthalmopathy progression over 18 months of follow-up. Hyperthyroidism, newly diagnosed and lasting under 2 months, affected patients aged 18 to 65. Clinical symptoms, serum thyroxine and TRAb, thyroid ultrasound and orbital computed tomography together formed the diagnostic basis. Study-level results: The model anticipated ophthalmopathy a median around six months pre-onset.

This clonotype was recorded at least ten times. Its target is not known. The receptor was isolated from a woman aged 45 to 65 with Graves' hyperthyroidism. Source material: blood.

DNA for the CDR3: TGTGCCAGCAGTCGACGGGTGAACACTGAAGCTTTCTTT. Its protein is CASSRRVNTEAFF. The chain is built from TRBV6-2 or TRBV6-3 and TRBJ1-1, with no clear D. V was shortened by 5 bases and J by 0 bases, with 7 bases between the two germline ends. The germline V gene encodes CDR1 MNHEY and CDR2 SVGEGT. The CDR3 has 13 amino acids.